These 5 T cell receptor beta chains originate from one sample sequenced in a study of T cell responses to AZD1222 COVID-19 vaccine. Produced via immunoSEQ multiplex PCR; TCRdb's table is partial and in-frame only. The table lists about 160,000 clones, roughly 86% of them singletons, with around 5.5% in the top ten. Here the sequenced sample was peripheral blood, taken on day 0 of AZD1222 vaccination. The receptors were gathered from an adult in good health.

V and J are TRBV5-1 and TRBJ2-2, with TRBD1 identical over 9 bases. V gave up 1 base and J gave up 0 bases; unmatched junction bases: 4. Germline loops: CDR1 SGHRS, CDR2 YFSETQ. The CDR3 extends over 17 amino acids. CDR3 protein: CASSLPRTGANTGELFF. For the CDR3, the DNA is TGCGCCAGCAGCTTGCCACGGACAGGGGCGAACACCGGGGAGCTGTTTTTT.

CDR3 amino acids: CATSDLEGNYGYTF. The CDR3 region has the DNA TGTGCCACCAGTGATTTAGAGGGAAACTATGGCTACACCTTC. The chain uses TRBV24-1 and TRBJ1-2; D is undetermined. Trimming removed 1 base from V and 2 bases from J, with 7 bases in between. The germline V gene has CDR1 KGHDR and CDR2 SFDVKD. This CDR3 is 14 amino acids long.

V usage is TRBV9 and J usage is TRBJ1-1; the match to TRBD1 covers 10 bases. This CDR3 region has 15 residues. J lost 5 bases, V lost 4 bases, and 8 bases had no gene match. Germline CDR1 SGDLS, CDR2 YYNGEE. CDR3 residues: CASSSRQGAGTEAFF. The DNA for the CDR3 is TGTGCCAGCAGCTCCAGACAGGGGGCAGGGACTGAAGCTTTCTTT.

CDR3 nucleotides: TGTGCCAGCAGCCCGACAGGGGGCGTTGAAAAACTGTTTTTT. It yields the protein CASSPTGGVEKLFF. The V and J genes are TRBV27 and TRBJ1-4; 10 nucleotides line up with TRBD1. The V segment lost 6 bases and the J segment 7 bases; nucleotides outside the gene matches: 5. Germline V gives CDR1 MNHEY, CDR2 SMNVEV (reference sequence). The CDR3 is 14 amino acids.

The gene calls are TRBV20-1 and TRBJ2-7, with 7 bases lining up with TRBD2. CDR1 DFQATT and CDR2 SNEGSKA come from the germline V gene (reference sequence). Trimming at V came to 3 bases and at J to 5 bases, leaving 7 bases not matched to a gene. The CDR3 totals 13 residues. CDR3 sequence: CSASRAGDDEQYF. DNA of the CDR3: TGCAGTGCTAGTCGGGCGGGAGACGACGAGCAGTACTTC.